This T cell receptor (beta chain) was sequenced in a study of T cells after yellow fever vaccination. About the study: Researchers used SMART-Seq v4 Ultra Low Input to prepare fractions that had low cell numbers.

In its sample, this clonotype was seen a few times. TCRdb reprocessed the 5' RACE reads via MiXCR and lists one record per CDR3 protein. Seen here are around 600,000 distinct CDR3 sequences, about 12% observed once, and the top ten hold about 15%. Trimming removed 6 bases from V and 0 bases from J; junction bases left unmatched: 13. The CDR3 totals 18 residues. Germline V gene data show CDR1 as MNHEY and CDR2 as SMNVEV (reference sequence). The receptor comes from a man aged 25-45 years who received the YFV17D yellow fever vaccine. The specimen comprised PBMCs, sampled on the day of the yellow fever booster vaccination. The chain recombines TRBV27 with TRBJ2-1, with 8 bases matching TRBD2. The CDR3 sequence: CASSSWAGGRSSYNEQFF. CDR3 DNA sequence: TGTGCCAGCAGCTCCTGGGCGGGAGGCCGGAGCTCCTACAATGAGCAGTTCTTC.